This entry is about one T cell receptor (beta chain). Its antigen remains unidentified. Autologous stem cell transplantation was followed by relapse in every patient, and brentuximab vedotin exposure varied. V was cut by 1 base and J by 13 bases, with 20 bases left in between. Germline CDR1 MGHRA, CDR2 YSYEKL. CDR3 size: 16 residues. Assay: immunoSEQ multiplex PCR; the TCRdb copy retains only in-frame clones and omits some. The sample lists about 94,000 clones; 89% were seen once. This sample was taken from a study of PD-1 blockade in classical Hodgkin lymphoma. About the study: Nivolumab dosed at 3 mg/kg went to patients intravenously every 2 weeks. Study-level findings and limits: Patients who responded completely had about the same baseline diversity as newly diagnosed patients. Relapsed/refractory patients reportedly had lower baseline diversity than newly diagnosed patients. Significantly greater TCR diversity emerged by C4D1 in CD4+ cells but not CD8+ cells.

This sequence originates from a human donor with classical Hodgkin lymphoma. This material consisted of peripheral blood mononuclear cells (PBMCs), taken before the second cycle of nivolumab. The chain uses TRBV4-1 and TRBJ1-6; D gene ambiguous. CDR3 residues: CASSQGGFAPSSPLHF. The CDR3 nucleotides are TGCGCCAGCAGCCAAGGCGGGTTCGCCCCCAGTTCGCCCCTCCACTTT.